The clone carrying this TCR beta chain was found many times. Amplified TCR beta CDR3 regions were obtained using RNA transcripts as template. HTBI primers primed a first-round RT-PCR, and a second-round multiplex PCR followed. TCRdb itself ran the multiplex PCR reads through MiXCR, one entry per CDR3 protein. The data hold over a million distinct CDR3 sequences, with about 40% observed a single time. This CDR3 is built from 16 residues. CDR1 and CDR2 from the germline V gene are SGDLS and YYNGEE. The V end was cut by 4 bases, the J end by 0 bases, with 16 bases between. Thyroid ultrasound, orbital computed tomography, TRAb, serum thyroxine and clinical symptoms formed the basis of diagnosis. This record belongs to a study of Graves' ophthalmopathy and Graves' hyperthyroidism.

This sequence was found in an adult man with Graves' hyperthyroidism. V is TRBV9 and J is TRBJ2-5; no clear D. The sequenced material came from peripheral blood or thyroid tissue (not recorded which). The CDR3 loop is CASSTPNDTYQETQYF. The DNA of the CDR3 is TGTGCCAGCAGCACACCCAACGACACGTACCAAGAGACCCAGTACTTC.